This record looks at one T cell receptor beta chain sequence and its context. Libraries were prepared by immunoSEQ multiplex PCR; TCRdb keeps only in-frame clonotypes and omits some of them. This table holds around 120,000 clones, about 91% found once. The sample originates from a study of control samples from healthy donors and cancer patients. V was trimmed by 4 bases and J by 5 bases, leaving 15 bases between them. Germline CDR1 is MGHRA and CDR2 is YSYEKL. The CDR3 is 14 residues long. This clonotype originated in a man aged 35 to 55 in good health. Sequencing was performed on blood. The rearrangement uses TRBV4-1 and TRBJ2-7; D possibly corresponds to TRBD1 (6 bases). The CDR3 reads CASSPGTRGNEQYF. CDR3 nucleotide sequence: TGCGCCAGCAGCCCCGGGACACGGGGCAACGAGCAGTACTTC.